This TCR beta chain originates from a study of T cells after yellow fever vaccination. The study's findings and limits: The secondary T-cell response peaked on day 5, not day 15, but was weaker. Subsequent booster samples again held most clones from primary vaccination (around 96% CD4, 88% CD8).

Comment on this clonotype: Antigen unknown.

UMIs and a universal primer site were added when TCR cDNA was made by 5'RACE template switching. TCRdb re-called the 5' RACE reads through MiXCR, storing one row per CDR3 protein. The data contain 500,000 to 650,000 distinct CDR3 sequences, 10% to 15% of them singletons. This CDR3 comprises 16 residues. V gave up 5 bases and J gave up 0 bases, with 14 bases separating them. CDR1 is SEHNR and CDR2 is FQNEAQ in the germline V gene (reference sequence). This chain links TRBV7-9 with TRBJ1-5; a possible D gene is TRBD1 (5 bases). The receptor was derived from a man aged 30 to 39 who received the YFV17D yellow fever vaccine. The sample was PBMCs, taken on the day of the yellow fever booster vaccination. The CDR3 bases are TGTGCCAGCAGCAAACGGGGACGGGATAGCAATCAGCCCCAGCATTTT. Protein product: CASSKRGRDSNQPQHF.